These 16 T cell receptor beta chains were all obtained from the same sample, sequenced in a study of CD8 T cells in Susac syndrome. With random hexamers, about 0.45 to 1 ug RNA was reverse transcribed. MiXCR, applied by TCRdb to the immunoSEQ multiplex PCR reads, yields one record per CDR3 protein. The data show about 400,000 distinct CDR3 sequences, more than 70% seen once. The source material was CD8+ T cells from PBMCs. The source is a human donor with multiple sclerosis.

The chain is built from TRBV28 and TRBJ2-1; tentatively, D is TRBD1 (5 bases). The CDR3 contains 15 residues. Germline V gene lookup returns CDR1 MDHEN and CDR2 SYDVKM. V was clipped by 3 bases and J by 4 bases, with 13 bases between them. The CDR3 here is CASSLTFTGYNEQFF. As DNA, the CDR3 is TGTGCCAGCAGTTTGACATTTACAGGTTACAATGAGCAGTTCTTC.

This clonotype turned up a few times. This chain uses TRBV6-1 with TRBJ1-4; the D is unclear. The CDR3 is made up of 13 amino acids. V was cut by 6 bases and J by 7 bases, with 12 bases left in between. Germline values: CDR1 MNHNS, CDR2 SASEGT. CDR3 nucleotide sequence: TGTGCCAGCAGCCCGGGAGGCGGTGAAAAACTGTTTTTT. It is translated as CASSPGGGEKLFF.

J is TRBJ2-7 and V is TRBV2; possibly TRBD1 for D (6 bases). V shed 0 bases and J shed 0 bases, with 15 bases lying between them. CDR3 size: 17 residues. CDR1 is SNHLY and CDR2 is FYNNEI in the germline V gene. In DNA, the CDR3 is TGTGCCAGCAGTGAAGCGATGGCAGGGGCTCTCTCCTACGAGCAGTACTTC. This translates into CASSEAMAGALSYEQYF.

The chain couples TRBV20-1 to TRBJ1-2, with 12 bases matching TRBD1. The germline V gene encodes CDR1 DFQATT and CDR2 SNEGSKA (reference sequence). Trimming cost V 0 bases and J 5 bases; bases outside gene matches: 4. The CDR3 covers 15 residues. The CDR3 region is CSARDRGQGAYGYTF. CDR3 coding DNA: TGCAGTGCTAGAGATCGGGGACAGGGGGCTTATGGCTACACCTTC.

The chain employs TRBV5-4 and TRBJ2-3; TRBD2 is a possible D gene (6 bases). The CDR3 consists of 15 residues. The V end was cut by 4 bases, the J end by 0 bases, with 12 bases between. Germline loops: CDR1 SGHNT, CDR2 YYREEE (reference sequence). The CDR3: CASSPPGTSTDTQYF. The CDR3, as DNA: TGTGCCAGCAGCCCACCGGGGACTAGCACAGATACGCAGTATTTT.

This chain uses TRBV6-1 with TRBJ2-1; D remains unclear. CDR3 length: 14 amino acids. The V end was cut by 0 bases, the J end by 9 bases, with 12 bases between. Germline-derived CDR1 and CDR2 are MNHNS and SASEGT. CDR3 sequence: CASSEALRHIEQFF. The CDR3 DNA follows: TGTGCCAGCAGTGAAGCGCTTCGACACATTGAGCAGTTCTTC.

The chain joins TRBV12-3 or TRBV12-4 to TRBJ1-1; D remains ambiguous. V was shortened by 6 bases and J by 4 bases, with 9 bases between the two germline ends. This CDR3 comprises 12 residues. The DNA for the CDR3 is TGTGCCAGCAGCCTGGATGCCACTGAAGCTTTCTTT. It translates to CASSLDATEAFF.

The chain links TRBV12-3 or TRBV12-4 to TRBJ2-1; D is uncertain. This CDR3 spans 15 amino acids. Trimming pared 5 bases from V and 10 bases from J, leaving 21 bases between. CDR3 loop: CASSPRWKPLEEQFF. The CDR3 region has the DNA TGTGCCAGCAGTCCTCGGTGGAAGCCATTGGAGGAGCAGTTCTTC.

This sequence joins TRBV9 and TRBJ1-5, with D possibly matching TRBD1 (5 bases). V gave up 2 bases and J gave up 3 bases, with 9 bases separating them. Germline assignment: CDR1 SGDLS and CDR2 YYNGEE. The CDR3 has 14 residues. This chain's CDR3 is CASSVAGNNQPQHF. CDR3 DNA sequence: TGTGCCAGCAGCGTGGCAGGGAACAATCAGCCCCAGCATTTT. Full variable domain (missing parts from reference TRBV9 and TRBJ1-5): DSGVTQTPKHLITATGQRVTLRCSPRSGDLSVYWYQQSLDQGLQFLIQYYNGEERAKGNILERFSAQQFPDLHSELNLSSLELGDSALYFCASSVAGNNQPQHFGDGTRLSIL.

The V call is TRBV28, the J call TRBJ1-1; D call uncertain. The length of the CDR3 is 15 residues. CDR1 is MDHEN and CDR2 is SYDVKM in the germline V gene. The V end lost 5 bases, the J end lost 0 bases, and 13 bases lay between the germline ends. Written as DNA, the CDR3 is TGTGCCAGCAGTCCCCTCAGAGACTTGAACACTGAAGCTTTCTTT. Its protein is CASSPLRDLNTEAFF. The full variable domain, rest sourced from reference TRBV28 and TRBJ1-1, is DVKVTQSSRYLVKRTGEKVFLECVQDMDHENMFWYRQDPGLGLRLIYFSYDVKMKEKGDIPEGYSVSREKKERFSLILESASTNQTSMYLCASSPLRDLNTEAFFGQGTRLTVV.

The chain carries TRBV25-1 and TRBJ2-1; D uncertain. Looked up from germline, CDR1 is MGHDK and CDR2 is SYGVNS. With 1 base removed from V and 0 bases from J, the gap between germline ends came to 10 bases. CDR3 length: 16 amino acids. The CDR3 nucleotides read TGTGCCAGCAGTGAATTGTTGGGCAGCTCCTACAATGAGCAGTTCTTC. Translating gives CASSELLGSSYNEQFF.

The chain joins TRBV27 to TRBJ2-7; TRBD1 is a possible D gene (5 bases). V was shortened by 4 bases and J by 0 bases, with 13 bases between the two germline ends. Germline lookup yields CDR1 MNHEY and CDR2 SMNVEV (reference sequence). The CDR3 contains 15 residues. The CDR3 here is CASSSVTASSYEQYF. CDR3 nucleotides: TGTGCCAGCAGTTCCGTGACAGCAAGCTCCTACGAGCAGTACTTC.

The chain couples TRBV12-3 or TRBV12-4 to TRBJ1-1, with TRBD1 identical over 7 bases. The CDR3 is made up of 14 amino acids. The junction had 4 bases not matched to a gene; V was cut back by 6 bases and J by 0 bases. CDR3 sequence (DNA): TGTGCCAGCAGAACGGGACAGATGAACACTGAAGCTTTCTTT. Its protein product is CASRTGQMNTEAFF.

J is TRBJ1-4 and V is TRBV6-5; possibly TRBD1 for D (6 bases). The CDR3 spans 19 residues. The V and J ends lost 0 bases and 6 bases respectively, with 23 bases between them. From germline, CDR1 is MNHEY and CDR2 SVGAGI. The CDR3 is CASSYSILGALGADEKLFF. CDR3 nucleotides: TGTGCCAGCAGTTACTCGATTTTGGGGGCGTTAGGCGCGGATGAAAAACTGTTTTTT.

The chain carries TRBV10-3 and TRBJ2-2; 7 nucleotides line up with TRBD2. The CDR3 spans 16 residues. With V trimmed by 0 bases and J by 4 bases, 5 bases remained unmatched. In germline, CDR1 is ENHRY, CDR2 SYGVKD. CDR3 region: CAISESSGMATGELFF. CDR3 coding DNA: TGTGCCATCAGTGAGTCGAGCGGGATGGCCACCGGGGAGCTGTTTTTT.

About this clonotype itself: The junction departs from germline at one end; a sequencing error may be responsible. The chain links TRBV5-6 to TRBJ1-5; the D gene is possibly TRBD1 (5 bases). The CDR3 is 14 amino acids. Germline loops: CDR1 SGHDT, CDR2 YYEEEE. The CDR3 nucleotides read TGTGCCAGCAGCAACGGACAAGGGAATCAGCCCCCGCATTTT. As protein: CASSNGQGNQPPHF.